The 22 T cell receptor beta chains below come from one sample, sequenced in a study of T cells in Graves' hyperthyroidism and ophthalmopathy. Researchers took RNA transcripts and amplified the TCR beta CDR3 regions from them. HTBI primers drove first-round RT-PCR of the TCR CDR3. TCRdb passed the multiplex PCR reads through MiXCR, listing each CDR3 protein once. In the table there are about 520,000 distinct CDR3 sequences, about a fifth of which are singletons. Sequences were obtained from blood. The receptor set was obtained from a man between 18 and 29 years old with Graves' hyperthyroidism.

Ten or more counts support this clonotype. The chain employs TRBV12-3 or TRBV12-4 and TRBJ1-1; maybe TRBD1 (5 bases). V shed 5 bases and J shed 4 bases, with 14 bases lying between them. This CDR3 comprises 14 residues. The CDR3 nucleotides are TGTGCCAGCAGTCTCCAGGGTGGGAGCACTGAAGCTTTCTTT. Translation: CASSLQGGSTEAFF.

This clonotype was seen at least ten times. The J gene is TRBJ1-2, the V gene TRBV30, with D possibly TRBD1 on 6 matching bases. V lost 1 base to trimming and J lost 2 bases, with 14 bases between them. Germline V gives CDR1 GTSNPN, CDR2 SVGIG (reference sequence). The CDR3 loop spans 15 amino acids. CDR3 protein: CAWSAAGAFNYGYTF. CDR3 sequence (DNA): TGTGCCTGGAGTGCCGCAGGGGCATTCAACTATGGCTACACCTTC.

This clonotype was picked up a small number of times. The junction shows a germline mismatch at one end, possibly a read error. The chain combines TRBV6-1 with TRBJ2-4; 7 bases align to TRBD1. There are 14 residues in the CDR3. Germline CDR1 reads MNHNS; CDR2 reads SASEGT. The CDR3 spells CASNSDRDKNIKYF. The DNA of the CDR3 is TGTGCCAGCAACTCCGACAGGGACAAAAACATTAAGTACTTC.

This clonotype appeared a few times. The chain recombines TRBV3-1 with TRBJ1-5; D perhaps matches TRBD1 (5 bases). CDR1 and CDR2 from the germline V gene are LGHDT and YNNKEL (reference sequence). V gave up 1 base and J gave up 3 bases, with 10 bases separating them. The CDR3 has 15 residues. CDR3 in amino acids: CASSQGGRPNQPQHF. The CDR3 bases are TGTGCCAGCAGCCAAGGGGGCAGGCCCAATCAGCCCCAGCATTTT. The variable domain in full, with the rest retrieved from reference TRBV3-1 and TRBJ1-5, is DTAVSQTPKYLVTQMGNDKSIKCEQNLGHDTMYWYKQDSKKFLKIMFSYNNKELIINETVPNRFSPKSPDKAHLNLHINSLELGDSAVYFCASSQGGRPNQPQHFGDGTRLSIL.

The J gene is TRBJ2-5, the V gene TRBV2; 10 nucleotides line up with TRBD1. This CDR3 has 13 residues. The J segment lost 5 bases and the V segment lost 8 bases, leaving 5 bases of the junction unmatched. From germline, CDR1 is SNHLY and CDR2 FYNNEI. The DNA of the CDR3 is TGTGCCAGCGGAGGGACAGGGGACGAGACCCAGTACTTC. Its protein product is CASGGTGDETQYF.

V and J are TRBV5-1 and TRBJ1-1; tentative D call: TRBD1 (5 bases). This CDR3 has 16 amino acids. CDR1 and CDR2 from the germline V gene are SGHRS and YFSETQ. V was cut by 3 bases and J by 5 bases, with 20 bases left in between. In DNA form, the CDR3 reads TGCGCCAGCAGCTCCCACGTGGGGGGGAGGTCAACTGAAGCTTTCTTT. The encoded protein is CASSSHVGGRSTEAFF. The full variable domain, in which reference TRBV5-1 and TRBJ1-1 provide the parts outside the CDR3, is KAGVTQTPRYLIKTRGQQVTLSCSPISGHRSVSWYQQTPGQGLQFLFEYFSETQRNKGNFPGRFSGRQFSNSRSEMNVSTLELGDSALYLCASSSHVGGRSTEAFFGQGTRLTVV.

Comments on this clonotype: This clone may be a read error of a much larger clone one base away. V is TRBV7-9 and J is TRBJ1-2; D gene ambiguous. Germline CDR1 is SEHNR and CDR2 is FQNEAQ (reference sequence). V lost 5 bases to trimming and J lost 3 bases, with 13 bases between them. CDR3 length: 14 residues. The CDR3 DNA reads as TGTGCCAGCAGCGCTGCCATCAAAGACTATGGCTACACCTTC. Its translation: CASSAAIKDYGYTF.

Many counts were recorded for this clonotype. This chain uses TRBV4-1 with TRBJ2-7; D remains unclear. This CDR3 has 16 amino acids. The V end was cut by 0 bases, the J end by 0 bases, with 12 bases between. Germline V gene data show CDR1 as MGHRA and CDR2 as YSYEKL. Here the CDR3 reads CASSQEDRWGSYEQYF. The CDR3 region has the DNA TGCGCCAGCAGCCAAGAGGACCGGTGGGGCTCCTACGAGCAGTACTTC.

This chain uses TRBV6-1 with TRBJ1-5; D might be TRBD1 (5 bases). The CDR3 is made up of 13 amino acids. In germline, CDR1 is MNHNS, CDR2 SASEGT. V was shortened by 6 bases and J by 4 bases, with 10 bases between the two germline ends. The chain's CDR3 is CASRVGENQPQHF. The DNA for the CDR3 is TGTGCCAGCAGGGTGGGGGAGAATCAGCCCCAGCATTTT.

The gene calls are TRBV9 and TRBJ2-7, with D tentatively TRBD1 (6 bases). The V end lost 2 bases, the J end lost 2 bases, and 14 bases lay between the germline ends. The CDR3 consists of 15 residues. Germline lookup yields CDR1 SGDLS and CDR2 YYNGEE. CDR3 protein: CASSVQSTGTYEQYF. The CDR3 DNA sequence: TGTGCCAGCAGCGTTCAATCGACAGGCACCTACGAGCAGTACTTC. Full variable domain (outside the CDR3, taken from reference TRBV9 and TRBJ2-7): DSGVTQTPKHLITATGQRVTLRCSPRSGDLSVYWYQQSLDQGLQFLIQYYNGEERAKGNILERFSAQQFPDLHSELNLSSLELGDSALYFCASSVQSTGTYEQYFGPGTRLTVT.

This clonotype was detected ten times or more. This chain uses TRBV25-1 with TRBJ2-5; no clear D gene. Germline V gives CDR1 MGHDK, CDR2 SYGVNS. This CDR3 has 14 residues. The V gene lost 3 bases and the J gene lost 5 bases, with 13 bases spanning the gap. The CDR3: CASSEARGSETQYF. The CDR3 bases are TGTGCCAGCAGTGAGGCAAGAGGCTCGGAGACCCAGTACTTC.

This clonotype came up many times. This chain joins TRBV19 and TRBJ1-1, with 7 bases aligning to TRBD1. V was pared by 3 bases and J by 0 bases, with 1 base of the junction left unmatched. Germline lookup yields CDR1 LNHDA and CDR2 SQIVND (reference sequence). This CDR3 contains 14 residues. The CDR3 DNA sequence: TGTGCCAGTAGTATTGGGACAGTGAACACTGAAGCTTTCTTT. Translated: CASSIGTVNTEAFF.

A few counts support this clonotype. This chain's CDR3 is CASSLNPSNTRANTGELFF. CDR3 DNA: TGTGCCAGCAGTTTAAACCCCTCAAATACACGCGCGAACACCGGGGAGCTGTTTTTT. The chain uses TRBV12-3 or TRBV12-4 and TRBJ2-2; D unresolved. V was cut by 2 bases and J by 0 bases, with 19 bases left in between. The CDR3 contains 19 residues.

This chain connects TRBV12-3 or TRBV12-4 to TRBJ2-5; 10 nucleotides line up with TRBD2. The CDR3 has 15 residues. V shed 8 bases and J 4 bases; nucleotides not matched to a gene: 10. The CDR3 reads CASALRAGGSETQYF. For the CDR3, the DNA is TGTGCCAGCGCACTTCGAGCGGGAGGGTCAGAGACCCAGTACTTC.

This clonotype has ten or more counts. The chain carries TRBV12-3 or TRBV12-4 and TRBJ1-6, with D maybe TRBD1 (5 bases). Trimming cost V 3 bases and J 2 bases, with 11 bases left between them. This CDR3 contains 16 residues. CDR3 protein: CASSFTRGTYNSPLHF. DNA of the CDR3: TGTGCCAGCAGTTTTACTAGGGGAACCTATAATTCACCCCTCCACTTT.

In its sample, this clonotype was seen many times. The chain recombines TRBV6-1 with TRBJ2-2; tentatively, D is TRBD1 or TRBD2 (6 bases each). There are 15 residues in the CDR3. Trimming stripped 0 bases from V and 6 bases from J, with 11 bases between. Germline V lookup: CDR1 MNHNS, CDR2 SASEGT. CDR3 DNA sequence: TGTGCCAGCAGTGAAGCAAGGGGGGTGGCCGGGGAGCTGTTTTTT. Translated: CASSEARGVAGELFF.

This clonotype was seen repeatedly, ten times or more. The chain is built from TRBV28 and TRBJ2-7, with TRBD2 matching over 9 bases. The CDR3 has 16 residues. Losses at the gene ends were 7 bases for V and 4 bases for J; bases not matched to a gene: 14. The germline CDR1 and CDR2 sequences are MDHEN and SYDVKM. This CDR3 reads CASTGGGVAGAYEQYF. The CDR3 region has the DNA TGTGCCAGCACAGGGGGTGGAGTAGCGGGGGCGTACGAGCAGTACTTC.

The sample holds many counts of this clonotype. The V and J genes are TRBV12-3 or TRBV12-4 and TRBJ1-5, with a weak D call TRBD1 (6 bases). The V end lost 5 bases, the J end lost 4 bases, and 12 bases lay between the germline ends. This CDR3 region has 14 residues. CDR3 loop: CASSPTGSNQPQHF. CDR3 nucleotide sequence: TGTGCCAGCAGTCCCACAGGGTCTAATCAGCCCCAGCATTTT.

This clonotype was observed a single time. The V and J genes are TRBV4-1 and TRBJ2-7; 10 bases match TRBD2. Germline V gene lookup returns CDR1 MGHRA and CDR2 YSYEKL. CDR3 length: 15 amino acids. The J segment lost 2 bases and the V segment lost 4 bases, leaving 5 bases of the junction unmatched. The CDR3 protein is CASSPGLASTYEQYF. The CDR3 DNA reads TGCGCCAGCAGCCCGGGACTAGCGTCAACCTACGAGCAGTACTTC.

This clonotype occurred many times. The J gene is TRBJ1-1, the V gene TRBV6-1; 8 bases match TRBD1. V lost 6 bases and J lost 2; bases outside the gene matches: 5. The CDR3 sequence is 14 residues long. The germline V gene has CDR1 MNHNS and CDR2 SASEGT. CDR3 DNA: TGTGCCAGCAGACACGGACAGGGTAACACTGAAGCTTTCTTT. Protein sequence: CASRHGQGNTEAFF.

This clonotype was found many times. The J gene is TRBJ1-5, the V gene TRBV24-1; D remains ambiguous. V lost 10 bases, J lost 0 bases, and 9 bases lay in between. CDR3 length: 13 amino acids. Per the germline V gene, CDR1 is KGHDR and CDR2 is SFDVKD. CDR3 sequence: CATQDGSNQPQHF. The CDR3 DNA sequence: TGTGCCACTCAGGACGGTAGCAATCAGCCCCAGCATTTT.

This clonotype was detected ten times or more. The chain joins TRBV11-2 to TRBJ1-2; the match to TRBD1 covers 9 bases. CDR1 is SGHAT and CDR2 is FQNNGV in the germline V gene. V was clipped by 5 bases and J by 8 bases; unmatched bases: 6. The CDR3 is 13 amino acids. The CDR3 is CASSEQGAGGYTF. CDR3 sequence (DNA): TGTGCCAGCAGCGAACAGGGGGCTGGGGGCTACACCTTC.